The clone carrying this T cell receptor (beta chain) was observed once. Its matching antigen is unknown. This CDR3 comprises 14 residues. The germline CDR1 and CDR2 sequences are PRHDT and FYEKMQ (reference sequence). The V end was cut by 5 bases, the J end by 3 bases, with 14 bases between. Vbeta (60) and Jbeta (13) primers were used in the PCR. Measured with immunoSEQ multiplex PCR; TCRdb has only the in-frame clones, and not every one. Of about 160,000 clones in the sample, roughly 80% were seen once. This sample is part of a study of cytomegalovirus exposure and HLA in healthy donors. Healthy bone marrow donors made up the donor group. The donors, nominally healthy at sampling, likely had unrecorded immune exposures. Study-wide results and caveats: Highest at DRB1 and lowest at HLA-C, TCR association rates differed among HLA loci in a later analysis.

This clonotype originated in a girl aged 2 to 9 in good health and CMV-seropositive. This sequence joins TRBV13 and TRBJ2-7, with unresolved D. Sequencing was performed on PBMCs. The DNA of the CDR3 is TGTGCCAGCAGCCCGATTTACAGAATCTACGAGCAGTACTTC. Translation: CASSPIYRIYEQYF.